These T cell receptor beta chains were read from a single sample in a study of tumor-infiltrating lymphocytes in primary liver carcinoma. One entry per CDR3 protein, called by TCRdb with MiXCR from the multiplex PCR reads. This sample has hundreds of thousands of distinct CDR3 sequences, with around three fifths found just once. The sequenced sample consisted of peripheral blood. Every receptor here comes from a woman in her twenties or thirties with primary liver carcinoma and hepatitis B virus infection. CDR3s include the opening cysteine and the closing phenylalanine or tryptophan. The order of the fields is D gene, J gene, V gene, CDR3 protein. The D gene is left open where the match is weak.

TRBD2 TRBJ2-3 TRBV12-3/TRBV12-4 CASTPRAGYTDTQYF
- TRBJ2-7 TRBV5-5 CASSFQTGSHEQYF
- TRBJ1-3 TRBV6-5 CASTTIWEDTIYF
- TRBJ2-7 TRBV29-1 CSVSQDSYKQYF
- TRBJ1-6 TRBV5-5 CASTSWSNSPLHF
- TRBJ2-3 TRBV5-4 CASRGWASTDTQYF
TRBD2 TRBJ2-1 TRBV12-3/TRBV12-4 CASGLTSGRFNEQFF
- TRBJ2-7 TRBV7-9 CVSSFAGLEQYF
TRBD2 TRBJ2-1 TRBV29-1 CSVLGGASGSSEQFF
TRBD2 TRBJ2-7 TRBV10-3 CAISRGLAGVYEQYF
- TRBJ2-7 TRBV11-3 CASSLLSGGSGEYEQYF
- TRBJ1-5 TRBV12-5 CASGLAQSQPQHF
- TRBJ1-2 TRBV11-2 CASRGKGYTF
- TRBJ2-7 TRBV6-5 CASSYGSGGGLGYEQYF
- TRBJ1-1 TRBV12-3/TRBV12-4 CASSLAPEQGRYTEAFF
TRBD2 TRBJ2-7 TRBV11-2 CVNSWGTSESYEQYF
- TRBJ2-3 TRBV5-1 CASSLGRITDTQYF
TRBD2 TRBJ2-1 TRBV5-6 CASSLEAGPYNEQFF
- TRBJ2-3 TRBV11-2 CAISPIFGAQTQYF
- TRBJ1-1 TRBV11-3 CVGSRGGGRTEAFF
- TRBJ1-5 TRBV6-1 CATSDYSQISNQPQHF
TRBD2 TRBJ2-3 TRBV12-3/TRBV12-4 CTSSFPTSGKDTQYF
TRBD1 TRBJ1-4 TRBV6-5 CASSQRDRGRRGHGKLLF
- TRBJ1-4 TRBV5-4 CASSSDLGEKLFF
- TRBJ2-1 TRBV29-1 CSVDGTLGREQFF
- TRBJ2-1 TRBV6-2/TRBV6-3 CASSGEKRAFNEQFF
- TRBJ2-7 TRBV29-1 CSVDVGSYEQYF
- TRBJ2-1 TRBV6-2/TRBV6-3 CASRPNVRARGYEQFF
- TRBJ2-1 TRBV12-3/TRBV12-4 CASSTGSDEQFF
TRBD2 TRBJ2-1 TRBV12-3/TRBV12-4 CASRRGTSGLFLDEQFF
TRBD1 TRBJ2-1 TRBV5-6 CASRQTGTGDNEQFF
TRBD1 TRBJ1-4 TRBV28 CASSRWGTGVEKLFF
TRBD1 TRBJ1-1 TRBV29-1 CGFRTGRDTEALF
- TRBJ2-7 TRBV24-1 CATSDASAGSNYEQYF
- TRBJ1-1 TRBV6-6 CAGSYSMAGPGKETGAFF
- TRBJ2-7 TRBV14 CASSPRERSDEQYF
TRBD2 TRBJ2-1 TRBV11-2 CASSLAETSDGEQFF
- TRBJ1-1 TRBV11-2 CASSPEPGAYSEAFF
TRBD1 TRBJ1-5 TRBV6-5 CVSSSHRTGLYQPQHF
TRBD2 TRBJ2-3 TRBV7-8 CASSLEETSRSTDTQYF
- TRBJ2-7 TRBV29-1 CSVLAQWDLRSYEQYF
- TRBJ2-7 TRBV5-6 CASSPRGSYEQYF
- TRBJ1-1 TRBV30 CAWALPTGANTEAFF
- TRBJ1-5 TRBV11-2 CASSPNGFVSNQYQHF
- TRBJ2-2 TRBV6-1 CASDQAATGELFF
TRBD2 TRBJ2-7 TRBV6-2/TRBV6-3 CASRSGLAGNDEQYF
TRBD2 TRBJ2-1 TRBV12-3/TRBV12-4 CASSFYQAGGYNEQFF
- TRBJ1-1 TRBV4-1 CASKRHELTFF
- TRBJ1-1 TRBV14 CASSRRVRGMTFSEAFF
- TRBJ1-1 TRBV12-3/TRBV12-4 CVSIWVGLTEAFF
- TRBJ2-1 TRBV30 CAWSPDNEQFF
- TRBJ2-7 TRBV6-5 CASSSPNYEQYF
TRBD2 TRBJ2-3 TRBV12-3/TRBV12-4 CASSLTGLVGVDTQYF
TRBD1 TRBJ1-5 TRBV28 CASSPAQGGFSNQPQHF
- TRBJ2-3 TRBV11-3 CASDENGDAGTFTDTQYF
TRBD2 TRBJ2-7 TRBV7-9 CASSLALGLAGTPTYEQYF
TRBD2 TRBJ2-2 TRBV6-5 CASSYSTSGRAFRELSF
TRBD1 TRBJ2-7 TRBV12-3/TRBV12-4 CASSPWDRGHEQYF
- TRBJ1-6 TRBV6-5 CASSYDSYNSSLHF